The sequence of this T cell receptor beta chain was determined in a study of identical twins. MiXCR, run by TCRdb on the 5' RACE reads, gives a single entry per CDR3 protein. The sample includes 500,000 to 650,000 distinct CDR3 sequences, roughly 7.1% of them seen just once. This clonotype was observed a handful of times. Its antigen is undetermined. The ends were cut back, 3 bases at V and 6 bases at J, with 8 bases in the middle. From germline, CDR1 is DFQATT and CDR2 SNEGSKA (reference sequence). The CDR3 runs 11 residues. General study points: Invariant MAIT and iNKT cells could partly confound zero-insertion analyses. Shared out-of-frame alpha sequences (those common to twins) showed excess low generation probability. High-abundance cord blood beta clonotypes had fewer insertions; memory repertoires showed none. Cross-sectional statistics, not tracking of the same donors, supported the conclusions.

A further study also used this sample, focusing on yellow fever vaccine responses in identical twins.

Sequenced sample: PBMCs. The gene calls are TRBV20-1 and TRBJ1-1; no definite D call. The TCR sequence derives from a woman younger than 35 in good health. The CDR3 loop reads CSASPGSEAFF. The CDR3 DNA reads TGCAGTGCTAGCCCGGGTTCTGAAGCTTTCTTT.